What follows are 2 T cell receptor beta chains derived from one specimen sequenced in a study of T cell changes during pregnancy in multiple sclerosis. Measured with immunoSEQ multiplex PCR; TCRdb has only the in-frame clones, and not every one. The table has fewer than 90,000 clones, approximately 92% seen once. The sequences come from peripheral blood, collected in the first trimester of pregnancy. The source of these receptors is a female donor with multiple sclerosis, enrolled in a pregnancy study.

The chain recombines TRBV28 with TRBJ1-2, with 9 positions matching TRBD1. After removal of 8 bases from V and 5 bases from J, the junction contained 3 bases not matched to a gene. Germline CDR1 MDHEN, CDR2 SYDVKM. The CDR3 has 12 amino acids. CDR3 nucleotide sequence: TGTGCCAGCGAGGACAGGGGTTATGGCTACACCTTC. This codes for CASEDRGYGYTF.

V usage is TRBV5-4 and J usage is TRBJ1-2; TRBD1 matches 9 bases. The V and J ends lost 0 bases and 2 bases, in that order; junction bases with no gene match: 2. Germline CDR1 reads SGHNT; CDR2 reads YYREEE (reference sequence). The CDR3 has 15 amino acids. In DNA, the CDR3 is TGTGCCAGCAGCTTGGGGACAGGGGCGAACTATGGCTACACCTTC. It translates to CASSLGTGANYGYTF.